The 5 T cell receptor beta chains reported below all come from one sample, sequenced in a study of T cell responses to AZD1222 COVID-19 vaccine. The repertoire was sequenced with immunoSEQ multiplex PCR; TCRdb's copy has only in-frame clones and lacks some. The table includes approximately 110,000 clones, roughly 88% detected once. The source material was peripheral blood, sampled on day 0 of MenACWY control vaccination. The receptors were sampled from an adult in good health.

CDR3 residues: CASSETPGGGTDTQYF. Written as DNA, the CDR3 is TGCGCCAGCAGCGAGACCCCAGGGGGGGGAACAGATACGCAGTATTTT. The genes are TRBV4-3 and TRBJ2-3; the D gene could be TRBD1 or TRBD2 (7 bases each). Trimming took off 5 bases at V and 3 bases at J, with 18 bases between the two ends. Germline-derived CDR1 and CDR2 are LGHNA and YSLEER. This CDR3 spans 16 amino acids.

The chain joins TRBV7-9 to TRBJ1-1; 8 bases are shared with TRBD1. CDR3 size: 15 residues. The V gene's germline CDR1 is SEHNR and CDR2 FQNEAQ (reference sequence). The trim removed 5 bases at V and 5 bases at J, leaving 10 bases unmatched. The CDR3 here is CASSPGQGGWTEAFF. As DNA, the CDR3 is TGTGCCAGCAGCCCTGGACAGGGAGGATGGACTGAAGCTTTCTTT.

The CDR3 region is CASSQYRGYGYTF. The CDR3 bases are TGTGCCAGCAGTCAATACAGGGGCTATGGCTACACCTTC. This chain uses TRBV3-1 (or the pseudogene TRBV3-2) with TRBJ1-2; 7 bases match TRBD1. J gave up 4 bases and V 6 bases, and 5 bases lay outside the gene matches. The CDR3 consists of 13 residues. The V gene's germline CDR1 is LGHDT and CDR2 YNNKEL (reference sequence).

The chain has TRBV7-2 and TRBJ2-7; weak D call: TRBD2 (6 bases). CDR3 size: 14 residues. The germline CDR1 and CDR2 sequences are SGHTA and FQGNSA. V gave up 1 base and J gave up 9 bases, with 16 bases separating them. Here the CDR3 DNA reads TGTGCCAGCAGCTTAGGCGGGGTCACCGTAGGGCAGTACTTC. Translation gives CASSLGGVTVGQYF.

This chain joins TRBV29-1 and TRBJ2-7; 12 bases are shared with TRBD2. Trimming at V came to 7 bases and at J to 0 bases, leaving 4 bases not matched to a gene. Germline values: CDR1 SQVTM, CDR2 ANQGSEA. CDR3 length: 14 amino acids. The CDR3, as DNA: TGCAGCGCCGCGACTAGCGGGGGCTCCTACGAGCAGTACTTC. It encodes CSAATSGGSYEQYF.